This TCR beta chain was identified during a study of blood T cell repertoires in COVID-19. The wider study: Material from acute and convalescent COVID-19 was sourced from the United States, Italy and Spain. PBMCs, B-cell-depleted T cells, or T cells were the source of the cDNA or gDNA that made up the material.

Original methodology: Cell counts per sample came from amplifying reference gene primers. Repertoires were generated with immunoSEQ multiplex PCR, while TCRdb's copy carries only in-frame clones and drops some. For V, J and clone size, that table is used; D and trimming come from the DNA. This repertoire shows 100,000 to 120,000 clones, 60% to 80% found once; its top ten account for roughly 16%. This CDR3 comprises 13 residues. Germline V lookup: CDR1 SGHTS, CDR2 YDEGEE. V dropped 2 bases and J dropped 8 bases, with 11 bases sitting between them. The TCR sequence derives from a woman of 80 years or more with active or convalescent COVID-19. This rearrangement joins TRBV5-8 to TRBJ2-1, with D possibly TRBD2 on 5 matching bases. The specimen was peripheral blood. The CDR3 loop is CASSFGVGDEQFF. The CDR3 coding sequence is TGTGCCAGCAGCTTCGGGGTTGGGGATGAGCAGTTCTTC.